Below, 25 T cell receptor beta chains from the same sample are listed, as sequenced in a study of OX40 agonist ivuxolimab in advanced cancers. Data came from immunoSEQ multiplex PCR; TCRdb stores just in-frame clones and leaves some out. This table holds tens of thousands of clones, 86% found once. Specimen: CD4+ or CD8+ T cells sorted from blood, collected in a trial of the OX40 agonist ivuxolimab. The origin of the receptors is an adult with an advanced solid tumor such as melanoma, head and neck, liver or kidney cancer.

V and J are TRBV9 and TRBJ2-1; 9 nucleotides match TRBD2. The CDR3 is 16 amino acids. V gave up 0 bases and J gave up 4 bases; unmatched junction bases: 5. In germline, CDR1 is SGDLS, CDR2 YYNGEE. CDR3 protein: CASSVEPSGVYNEQFF. The DNA of the CDR3 is TGTGCCAGCAGCGTAGAGCCTAGCGGGGTATACAATGAGCAGTTCTTC.

The chain couples TRBV6-5 to TRBJ1-2; D possibly corresponds to TRBD1 (5 bases). Germline V gene lookup returns CDR1 MNHEY and CDR2 SVGAGI. The CDR3 runs 15 residues. Trimming took 2 bases from V and 2 from J, leaving 12 bases between them. The CDR3 is CASSYVRAGNYGYTF. The CDR3 nucleotides are TGTGCCAGCAGTTACGTACGGGCAGGGAACTATGGCTACACCTTC.

The chain recombines TRBV11-3 with TRBJ2-1; D might be TRBD2 (6 bases). V lost 3 bases, J lost 1 base, and 10 bases lay in between. The CDR3 has 15 amino acids. Germline V gene data show CDR1 as SGHNT and CDR2 as YENEEA. The CDR3 nucleotides are TGTGCCAGCAGCTTGACTAGTGGTTCCTACAATGAGCAGTTCTTC. Translation gives CASSLTSGSYNEQFF.

As to this clone: One end of the junction is discordant with germline, which a read error may explain. The chain recombines TRBV9 with TRBJ1-4; D gene ambiguous. The CDR3 covers 16 residues. Looked up from germline, CDR1 is SGDLS and CDR2 is YYNGEE. In DNA, the CDR3 is TGTGCCAGCGGCGTAGAAGACGGGCGCCGTGATGAAAAACTGTTTTTT. Protein: CASGVEDGRRDEKLFF.

This chain links TRBV5-1 with TRBJ1-4; a possible D gene is TRBD1 (5 bases). The ends were cut back, 5 bases at V and 4 bases at J, with 21 bases in the middle. This CDR3 is 17 amino acids long. From germline, CDR1 is SGHRS and CDR2 YFSETQ. The CDR3 sequence: CASSFNTRGVGNEKLFF. The CDR3 DNA sequence: TGCGCCAGCAGTTTTAACACCCGGGGGGTCGGTAATGAAAAACTGTTTTTT.

This chain links TRBV18 with TRBJ2-7; 8 nucleotides agree with TRBD2. CDR1 and CDR2 (germline): KGHSH, LQKENI. The ends lost 1 base at V and 0 bases at J; junction bases unmatched: 5. The CDR3 covers 16 residues. The DNA for the CDR3 is TGTGCCAGCTCACCACTGCCTAGCGGGTTCTCCTACGAGCAGTACTTC. It codes for CASSPLPSGFSYEQYF. Full variable domain (missing parts from reference TRBV18 and TRBJ2-7): NAGVMQNPRHLVRRRGQEARLRCSPMKGHSHVYWYRQLPEEGLKFMVYLQKENIIDESGMPKERFSAEFPKEGPSILRIQQVVRGDSAAYFCASSPLPSGFSYEQYFGPGTRLTVT.

This chain uses TRBV10-3 with TRBJ1-5, with D possibly being TRBD1 (6 bases). V shed 6 bases and J shed 0 bases, with 12 bases lying between them. This CDR3 has 15 amino acids. Germline CDR1 is ENHRY and CDR2 is SYGVKD. This CDR3 is CAISWTENSNQPQHF. The CDR3 DNA reads TGTGCCATCAGCTGGACAGAAAATAGCAATCAGCCCCAGCATTTT.

The CDR3 protein is CATSRDSLEKLFF. As DNA, the CDR3 is TGTGCCACCAGCCGGGATAGTCTGGAAAAACTGTTTTTT. V usage is TRBV15 and J usage is TRBJ1-4, with no clear D. Trimming took 5 bases from V and 8 from J, leaving 12 bases between them. The germline V gene has CDR1 LNHNV and CDR2 YYDKDF (reference sequence). CDR3 size: 13 residues.

The rearrangement joins TRBV27 to TRBJ2-5, with 7 nucleotides matching TRBD2. V lost 5 bases to trimming and J lost 1 base; unmatched junction nucleotides: 7. From germline, CDR1 is MNHEY and CDR2 SMNVEV (reference sequence). The CDR3 spans 15 residues. CDR3 nucleotides: TGTGCCAGCAGTATAGGAGCGGGGCGCCAAGAGACCCAGTACTTC. Its translation: CASSIGAGRQETQYF.

This clone showed up just a few times. The CDR3 DNA reads as TGTGCCAGCAGCTTGGCCCGGGGCTATGGCTACACCTTC. Translating gives CASSLARGYGYTF. The rearrangement uses TRBV7-3 and TRBJ1-2; D call uncertain. CDR1 is SGHTA and CDR2 is FQGTGA in the germline V gene. The CDR3 loop spans 13 amino acids. Trimming stripped 3 bases from V and 4 bases from J, with 9 bases between.

The rearrangement uses TRBV16 and TRBJ2-1; a possible D gene is TRBD2 (6 bases). From germline, CDR1 is KGHSY and CDR2 FQNENV. The CDR3 is 12 residues long. V lost 3 bases and J lost 8, with 8 bases in between. CDR3 coding DNA: TGTGCCAGCAGCCAGCGGGGATATGAGCAGTTCTTC. As protein: CASSQRGYEQFF.

This chain joins TRBV5-1 and TRBJ1-4; TRBD1 aligns across 9 bases. Germline lookup yields CDR1 SGHRS and CDR2 YFSETQ. The J segment lost 2 bases and the V segment lost 4 bases, leaving 18 bases of the junction unmatched. The CDR3 is 20 residues long. In DNA form, the CDR3 reads TGCGCCAGCAGCCCCCAGCCGGCCGGGACAGGGATCCCTACTAATGAAAAACTGTTTTTT. Its protein product is CASSPQPAGTGIPTNEKLFF.

V gene TRBV10-3 combines with J gene TRBJ2-2; D possibly corresponds to TRBD2 (5 bases). This CDR3 has 16 residues. CDR1 and CDR2 from the germline V gene are ENHRY and SYGVKD. The V and J ends lost 8 bases and 7 bases respectively, with 23 bases between them. The CDR3 bases are TGTGCCATCTCCGCATCATTCGAGGGCTTGGACGGGGAGCTGTTTTTT. Protein product: CAISASFEGLDGELFF.

The CDR3: CSANSGENEAFF. CDR3 DNA sequence: TGCAGCGCCAACTCAGGGGAGAATGAAGCTTTCTTT. The chain carries TRBV29-1 and TRBJ1-1, with D possibly matching TRBD1 (6 bases). The germline V gene has CDR1 SQVTM and CDR2 ANQGSEA. V lost 7 bases to trimming and J lost 7 bases, with 16 bases between them. This CDR3 comprises 12 residues.

V usage is TRBV18 and J usage is TRBJ2-7, with 7 bases aligning to TRBD2. Germline CDR1 reads KGHSH; CDR2 reads LQKENI. V lost 2 bases to trimming and J lost 6 bases; unmatched junction nucleotides: 10. The CDR3 contains 15 residues. The CDR3 nucleotides are TGTGCCAGCTCACCAACGACTAGCTTCGAACGCGAGCAGTACTTC. Translation gives CASSPTTSFEREQYF.

The chain carries TRBV5-6 and TRBJ2-7, with TRBD2 matching over 12 bases. This CDR3 region has 15 residues. CDR1 is SGHDT, CDR2 YYEEEE, per germline. The trim removed 5 bases at V and 5 bases at J, leaving 8 bases unmatched. CDR3 region: CASSSRTSGVDEQYF. The CDR3 nucleotides read TGTGCCAGCAGTTCTAGGACTAGCGGGGTGGACGAGCAGTACTTC.

The chain combines TRBV9 with TRBJ1-1, with 7 nucleotides matching TRBD1. The CDR3 extends over 18 amino acids. Unmatched junction bases numbered 21, after V lost 5 bases and J lost 5 bases. The germline gives CDR1 SGDLS, CDR2 YYNGEE. The CDR3 DNA is TGTGCCAGCAGTGTAAGCCCCGGGACAGCGGTTGAGGTGACTGAAGCTTTCTTT. This codes for CASSVSPGTAVEVTEAFF. Filled out from reference TRBV9 and TRBJ1-1, the complete variable domain reads DSGVTQTPKHLITATGQRVTLRCSPRSGDLSVYWYQQSLDQGLQFLIQYYNGEERAKGNILERFSAQQFPDLHSELNLSSLELGDSALYFCASSVSPGTAVEVTEAFFGQGTRLTVV.

The chain couples TRBV25-1 to TRBJ2-5, with TRBD1 matching over 11 bases. The CDR3 covers 15 residues. V was clipped by 5 bases and J by 5 bases; unmatched bases: 7. Germline CDR1 reads MGHDK; CDR2 reads SYGVNS. The DNA for the CDR3 is TGTGCCAGCAGTCCCCCGGGGACAGGGGGTGAGACCCAGTACTTC. This sequence encodes CASSPPGTGGETQYF.

This clone turned up a few times. The chain is built from TRBV30 and TRBJ1-5, with 7 bases aligning to TRBD1. After removal of 3 bases from V and 7 bases from J, the junction contained 6 bases not matched to a gene. The germline CDR1 and CDR2 sequences are GTSNPN and SVGIG (reference sequence). This CDR3 is built from 13 residues. The CDR3 DNA reads as TGTGCCTGGAGCACAGGGGACGGCCAGCCCCAGCATTTT. This encodes CAWSTGDGQPQHF.

This clone has just one count. The chain uses TRBV7-6 and TRBJ2-7, with 7 bases identical to TRBD1. Looked up from germline, CDR1 is SGHVS and CDR2 is FNYEAQ. CDR3 length: 15 amino acids. V lost 9 bases to trimming and J lost 1 base; unmatched junction nucleotides: 12. This chain's CDR3 is CASGEVAGGSYEQYF. The CDR3 DNA is TGTGCCAGTGGCGAGGTGGCAGGGGGATCCTACGAGCAGTACTTC. Complete variable domain (other parts from reference TRBV7-6 and TRBJ2-7): GAGVSQSPRYKVTKRGQDVALRCDPISGHVSLYWYRQALGQGPEFLTYFNYEAQQDKSGLPNDRFSAERPEGSISTLTIQRTEQRDSAMYRCASGEVAGGSYEQYFGPGTRLTVT.

This sequence joins TRBV18 and TRBJ2-7; maybe TRBD1 (6 bases). With 5 bases removed from V and 0 bases from J, the gap between germline ends came to 11 bases. CDR3 length: 14 amino acids. Germline lookup yields CDR1 KGHSH and CDR2 LQKENI. The CDR3 DNA reads TGTGCCAGCTCATTGGACAGAAACTCCTACGAGCAGTACTTC. This gives the protein CASSLDRNSYEQYF.

The chain is built from TRBV19 and TRBJ2-3; D is uncertain. The V gene lost 5 bases and the J gene lost 6 bases, with 9 bases spanning the gap. Germline loops: CDR1 LNHDA, CDR2 SQIVND (reference sequence). CDR3 size: 12 residues. CDR3 nucleotides: TGTGCCAGTAGTCCTTTTCGGGATACGCAGTATTTT. It specifies CASSPFRDTQYF.

The chain carries TRBV25-1 and TRBJ1-6; 8 nucleotides agree with TRBD1. Germline trimming cut 2 bases from V and 7 bases from J; bases unmatched to any gene: 4. This CDR3 contains 15 residues. Germline V gene sequence: CDR1 MGHDK, CDR2 SYGVNS. As DNA, the CDR3 is TGTGCCAGCAGTGAAGGACAGGGTCAGAATTCACCCCTCCACTTT. It is translated as CASSEGQGQNSPLHF.

This sequence joins TRBV15 and TRBJ2-3, with D uncertain. The CDR3 is 12 amino acids. From germline, CDR1 is LNHNV and CDR2 YYDKDF (reference sequence). The ends were cut back, 2 bases at V and 3 bases at J, with 3 bases in the middle. CDR3 protein: CATSRRTDTQYF. The CDR3 DNA sequence: TGTGCCACCAGCAGAAGAACAGATACGCAGTATTTT.

The chain couples TRBV4-2 to TRBJ1-1, with D uncertain. CDR1 LGHNA and CDR2 YNFKEQ come from the germline V gene. V lost 1 base and J lost 5, with 8 bases in between. There are 13 residues in the CDR3. The CDR3 spells CASSQGVGTEAFF. The CDR3 nucleotides are TGTGCCAGCAGCCAAGGTGTAGGAACTGAAGCTTTCTTT.